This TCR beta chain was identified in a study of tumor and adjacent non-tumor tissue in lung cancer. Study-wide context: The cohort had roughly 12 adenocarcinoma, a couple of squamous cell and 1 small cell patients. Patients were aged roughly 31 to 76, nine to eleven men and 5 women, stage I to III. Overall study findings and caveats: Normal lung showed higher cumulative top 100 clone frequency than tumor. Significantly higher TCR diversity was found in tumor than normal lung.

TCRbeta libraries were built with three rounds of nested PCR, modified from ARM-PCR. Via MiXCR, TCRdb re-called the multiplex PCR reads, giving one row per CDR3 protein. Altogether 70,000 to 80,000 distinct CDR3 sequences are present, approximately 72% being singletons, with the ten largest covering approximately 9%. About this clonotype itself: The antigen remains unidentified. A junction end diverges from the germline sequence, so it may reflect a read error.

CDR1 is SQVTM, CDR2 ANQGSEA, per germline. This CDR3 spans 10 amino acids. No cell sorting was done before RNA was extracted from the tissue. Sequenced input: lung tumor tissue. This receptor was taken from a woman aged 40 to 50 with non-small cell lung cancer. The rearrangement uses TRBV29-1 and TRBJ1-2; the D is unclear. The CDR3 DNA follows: TGCATCGTTGTATCGAGTGGCTGCACCTTC. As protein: CIVVSSGCTF.